These 19 T cell receptor beta chains share one sample of origin, sequenced in a study of cytomegalovirus exposure and HLA in healthy donors. Primers included in the PCR were 60 Vbeta and 13 Jbeta primers. Only in-frame clones appear in the TCRdb table, and some are missing; sequencing was by immunoSEQ multiplex PCR. The sample lists fewer than 250,000 clones, approximately 82% occurring once. The specimen was PBMCs. All receptors derive from a woman aged 50 to 60 in good health and CMV-seropositive.

The chain is built from TRBV7-2 and TRBJ2-3; 7 nucleotides agree with TRBD2. Looked up from germline, CDR1 is SGHTA and CDR2 is FQGNSA. The CDR3 length is 14 residues. Trimming cost V 8 bases and J 4 bases; bases outside gene matches: 9. CDR3 loop: CASGNGGRSDTQYF. CDR3 DNA sequence: TGTGCCAGCGGCAACGGGGGGAGGTCAGATACGCAGTATTTT.

V and J are TRBV4-1 and TRBJ2-3; 10 nucleotides match TRBD2. The CDR3 has 15 residues. V trimming: 3 bases; J trimming: 1 base; junction bases outside the gene matches: 1. CDR1 and CDR2 (germline): MGHRA, YSYEKL. The CDR3 sequence: CASSHTSGGTDTQYF. DNA of the CDR3: TGCGCCAGCAGCCACACTAGCGGGGGCACAGATACGCAGTATTTT.

V usage is TRBV7-5 and J usage is TRBJ2-1; the table's D call, TRBD2, has no DNA check behind it. TRBV7-5 has pseudogene status. The CDR3 runs to 15 residues. The CDR3 region has the DNA TGTGCCAGAAGCGGACTAGCGGGGGGCTACAATGAGCAGTTCTTC. Its translation is CARSGLAGGYNEQFF.

The genes are TRBV18 and TRBJ1-3; 7 nucleotides align to TRBD1. From germline, CDR1 is KGHSH and CDR2 LQKENI. The CDR3 has 15 residues. With 3 bases clipped from V and 0 bases from J, the junction kept 2 bases outside the gene matches. The CDR3 sequence is CASSPGTASGNTIYF. The CDR3 DNA reads TGTGCCAGCTCACCCGGGACAGCCTCTGGAAACACCATATATTTT.

This clone was counted once. This sequence joins TRBV28 and TRBJ1-2; 7 bases agree with TRBD1. V lost 8 bases, J lost 6 bases, and 18 bases stayed unmatched. Germline CDR1 reads MDHEN; CDR2 reads SYDVKM. The CDR3 is made up of 16 amino acids. CDR3 sequence (DNA): TGTGCCAGCCACCATAGGGCGAGACCCCAGGGGGATGGCTACACCTTC. As protein: CASHHRARPQGDGYTF.

This clone appeared once. The same CDR3 is also encoded by other DNA sequences in this sample. The genes are TRBV19 and TRBJ1-6; D is uncertain. There are 15 residues in the CDR3. Germline CDR1 is LNHDA and CDR2 is SQIVND (reference sequence). V was shortened by 7 bases and J by 0 bases, with 10 bases between the two germline ends. CDR3 sequence (DNA): TGTGCCAGTAACGAGGGAAGCTCCTATAATTCACCCCTCCACTTT. It codes for CASNEGSSYNSPLHF.

The CDR3 spells CASSPWGGDNTGELFF. The CDR3 DNA reads as TGCGCCAGCAGCCCCTGGGGCGGGGACAACACCGGGGAGCTGTTTTTT. The rearrangement links TRBV5-1 to TRBJ2-2; the D gene is possibly TRBD2 (6 bases). Germline assignment: CDR1 SGHRS and CDR2 YFSETQ. The CDR3 extends over 16 amino acids. Trimming took 4 bases from V and 2 from J, leaving 15 bases between them.

The chain uses TRBV6-1 and TRBJ1-4, with 7 nucleotides matching TRBD1. V was pared by 7 bases and J by 7 bases, with 12 bases of the junction left unmatched. The CDR3 totals 15 residues. CDR1 MNHNS and CDR2 SASEGT come from the germline V gene. CDR3 DNA: TGTGCCAGCACTCTAAACCGGGACAGTGGTGAAAAACTGTTTTTT. Translation: CASTLNRDSGEKLFF.

The DNA for the CDR3 is TGCGCCAGCAGCCTTCGGCGGCGGGGCGTTATGACGAACACCGGGGAGCTGTTTTTT. Residues: CASSLRRRGVMTNTGELFF. This rearrangement joins TRBV4-3 to TRBJ2-2; the D gene is possibly TRBD2 (6 bases). Per the germline V gene, CDR1 is LGHNA and CDR2 is YSLEER. Trimming cost V 4 bases and J 0 bases, with 21 bases left between them. This CDR3 has 19 amino acids.

This clone was observed a handful of times. The genes are TRBV4-1 and TRBJ1-5, with 7 nucleotides matching TRBD1. The CDR3 contains 20 residues. CDR1 MGHRA and CDR2 YSYEKL come from the germline V gene. V lost 4 bases to trimming and J lost 8 bases; unmatched junction nucleotides: 26. In nucleotides, the CDR3 is TGCGCCAGCAGCCCTCAAACCCTGGGGACAGCGCGAAGGATCAAGAAGCCCCAGCATTTT. Its translation: CASSPQTLGTARRIKKPQHF.

The chain employs TRBV25-1 and TRBJ2-7; 9 nucleotides align to TRBD2. Germline values: CDR1 MGHDK, CDR2 SYGVNS. V lost 6 bases, J lost 2 bases, and 11 bases stayed unmatched. This CDR3 contains 16 residues. The CDR3 nucleotides read TGTGCCAGCAGGGGTCCCTCAGCGGGGGGCCCCTACGAGCAGTACTTC. It encodes CASRGPSAGGPYEQYF.

The chain couples TRBV19 to TRBJ2-7; 9 positions agree with TRBD1. Germline V gene data show CDR1 as LNHDA and CDR2 as SQIVND (reference sequence). Unmatched junction bases numbered 16, after V lost 9 bases and J lost 4 bases. This CDR3 region has 16 residues. The CDR3 loop is CASSVQSLGTGYEQYF. CDR3 sequence (DNA): TGTGCCAGCTCCGTGCAATCTTTAGGGACAGGGTACGAGCAGTACTTC.

The rearrangement joins TRBV18 to TRBJ1-3; D gene unclear. The V gene's germline CDR1 is KGHSH and CDR2 LQKENI. The CDR3 has 13 residues. Trimming removed 2 bases at V and 8 bases at J, with 10 bases between. The CDR3 loop reads CASSPGRQDTIYF. CDR3 DNA: TGTGCCAGCTCACCAGGGAGGCAAGACACCATATATTTT.

The chain uses TRBV13 and TRBJ2-3, with 7 bases identical to TRBD2. The CDR3 covers 14 residues. Germline values: CDR1 PRHDT, CDR2 FYEKMQ (reference sequence). With 5 bases clipped from V and 2 bases from J, the junction kept 4 bases outside the gene matches. CDR3 in DNA: TGTGCCAGCAGCGCGGGACTACTCACAGATACGCAGTATTTT. It is translated as CASSAGLLTDTQYF.

The chain carries TRBV7-6 and TRBJ1-2; D is possibly TRBD1 (6 bases). Germline V gives CDR1 SGHVS, CDR2 FNYEAQ. This CDR3 has 16 residues. The V end was cut by 2 bases, the J end by 2 bases, with 15 bases between. In DNA, the CDR3 is TGTGCCAGCAGCTTATACCAGGGGATGGGAAACTATGGCTACACCTTC. The encoded protein is CASSLYQGMGNYGYTF.

The rearrangement links TRBV28 to TRBJ2-1; TRBD2 agrees at 7 bases. This CDR3 has 15 residues. CDR1 and CDR2 from the germline V gene are MDHEN and SYDVKM. The V segment lost 2 bases and the J segment 6 bases; nucleotides outside the gene matches: 7. The CDR3 loop reads CASSLPLTSTNEQFF. The CDR3 nucleotides are TGTGCCAGCAGTTTACCTTTGACTAGCACCAATGAGCAGTTCTTC. The full variable domain, completed using reference TRBV28 and TRBJ2-1, is DVKVTQSSRYLVKRTGEKVFLECVQDMDHENMFWYRQDPGLGLRLIYFSYDVKMKEKGDIPEGYSVSREKKERFSLILESASTNQTSMYLCASSLPLTSTNEQFFGPGTRLTVL.

The rearrangement uses TRBV5-1 and TRBJ2-3; 8 bases fit TRBD2. The V segment lost 0 bases and the J segment 2 bases; nucleotides outside the gene matches: 2. The CDR3 runs to 15 residues. Germline lookup yields CDR1 SGHRS and CDR2 YFSETQ. This CDR3 reads CASSLVRGDTDTQYF. The CDR3 region has the DNA TGCGCCAGCAGCTTGGTGCGGGGGGACACAGATACGCAGTATTTT.

The J gene is TRBJ2-5, the V gene TRBV7-2; possible D gene TRBD1, 5 bases. Trimming took 8 bases from V and 5 from J, leaving 18 bases between them. The CDR3 extends over 14 amino acids. Germline V gene lookup returns CDR1 SGHTA and CDR2 FQGNSA. The CDR3 protein is CASSLGNRMETQYF. CDR3 in DNA: TGTGCCAGCTCCTTAGGCAACAGGATGGAGACCCAGTACTTC.

The chain has TRBV9 and TRBJ2-1; possible D gene TRBD1, 5 bases. Trimming shortened V by 0 bases and J by 5 bases, and 12 bases separated the two germline ends. The CDR3 covers 15 residues. Germline-derived CDR1 and CDR2 are SGDLS and YYNGEE. CDR3 amino acids: CASSVGPGRNNEQFF. Written as DNA, the CDR3 is TGTGCCAGCAGCGTAGGACCAGGGCGAAACAATGAGCAGTTCTTC.